This record looks at one T cell receptor (beta chain) sequence and its context. The V end lost 5 bases, the J end lost 0 bases, and 12 bases lay between the germline ends. The CDR3 covers 15 residues. The germline V gene encodes CDR1 MNHEY and CDR2 SVGAGI. This sample is drawn from a study of T cell changes during pregnancy in multiple sclerosis. TCRdb keeps only in-frame clones here, not all; method: immunoSEQ multiplex PCR. The top ten clones hold 0.29% of a sample with 69,000 or so clones, over 75% of them seen once. This sequence originates from a female donor in good health, enrolled as a control in a pregnancy study. This sample comprised CD4+ T cells from peripheral blood mononuclear cells, obtained in the third trimester of pregnancy. This rearrangement joins TRBV6-5 to TRBJ2-3; D perhaps matches TRBD2 (6 bases). The CDR3 coding sequence is TGTGCCAGCAGTCCCCTTCGGGGGAGCACAGATACGCAGTATTTT. Residues: CASSPLRGSTDTQYF.